This section outlines one T cell receptor (beta chain) sequence together with its context. These data come from a study of T cells expressing NK-cell markers. The CDR3 is 16 residues long. Germline CDR1 and CDR2: MNHNS and SASEGT. 5'RACE template switching with UMIs produced the TCR beta cDNA. TCRdb reprocessed the 5' RACE reads and stores each CDR3 protein as one record, lacking DNA. This listing includes around 180,000 distinct CDR3 sequences. The gene calls are TRBV6-1 and TRBJ2-7; TCRdb proposes TRBD1, but this gene call is untestable without DNA. The sequenced sample consisted of blood T cells: a sorted CD56 or NKG2C T cell subset, CD4+ or CD8+ T cells, or bulk PBMC T cells (not recorded which). This receptor was identified in a man aged 18-70 years in good health. CDR3 loop: CASSHTQGSSTYEQYF.